Reported below is one T cell receptor beta chain. Its target is not known. Using immunoSEQ multiplex PCR, the repertoire was profiled, and TCRdb retains in-frame clones only, with some absent. Of around 140,000 clones listed, roughly 87% were seen once; the top ten hold roughly 1.7%. Germline CDR1 MNHNY, CDR2 SVGAGI (reference sequence). This CDR3 is built from 15 residues. Trimming removed 5 bases from V and 3 bases from J, with 17 bases in between. This record comes from a study of T cell responses to AZD1222 COVID-19 vaccine. Overall study findings and caveats: Reportedly, close to half of spike-specific TCRs are directed against unmutated variant regions. Most donors were white British, females outnumbered males, and clonal diversity was possibly underestimated. After two AZD1222 doses, spike-specific TCR breadth and depth rose versus day 0.

The rearrangement links TRBV6-6 to TRBJ2-7; D possibly corresponds to TRBD2 (5 bases). The sequence derives from an adult who received the AZD1222 COVID-19 vaccine. The sample in question was peripheral blood, obtained 28 days after the second AZD1222 dose. In DNA form, the CDR3 reads TGTGCCAGCAGTACTAAGCAGACCACTAGCTACGAGCAGTACTTC. Protein product: CASSTKQTTSYEQYF.